Presented here are 30 T cell receptor beta chains from one specimen sequenced in a study of radiation and T cells in renal cell carcinoma. Assay used: immunoSEQ multiplex PCR; TCRdb lists only in-frame clones, some missing. The repertoire holds 40,000 to 50,000 clones, nearly 85% seen once, with roughly 30% in the top ten. Noted time point: blood 4 weeks post-SBRT, at nephrectomy. Treatment described: 15 Gy SBRT to primary tumor, nephrectomy 4 weeks later. Here the sequenced sample was blood, taken from a patient whose treatment included radiotherapy and nephrectomy. Every receptor here comes from a woman between 65 and 79 years old with renal cell carcinoma.

This clone appeared a single time. The chain recombines TRBV5-1 with TRBJ2-4; D may be TRBD1 (6 bases). The CDR3 is made up of 13 amino acids. The germline V gene has CDR1 SGHRS and CDR2 YFSETQ. Trimming left V 0 bases short and J 7 bases short, with 8 bases between. DNA for the CDR3: TGCGCCAGCAGCTTGGGGCAGGGGAACATTCAGTACTTC. Residues: CASSLGQGNIQYF.

The genes are TRBV29-1 and TRBJ1-2, with D perhaps TRBD1 (6 bases). This CDR3 comprises 15 residues. In germline, CDR1 is SQVTM, CDR2 ANQGSEA. V was shortened by 7 bases and J by 8 bases, with 26 bases between the two germline ends. The DNA of the CDR3 is TGCAGCGCCCACCATGGCGGGGACATCACTCGAGGCTACACCTTC. Its translation is CSAHHGGDITRGYTF.

The chain uses TRBV6-5 and TRBJ2-7, with 12 bases identical to TRBD2. With V trimmed by 4 bases and J by 4 bases, 5 bases remained unmatched. Germline-derived CDR1 and CDR2 are MNHEY and SVGAGI. CDR3 length: 15 residues. CDR3 residues: CASSFLAGGVYEQYF. The CDR3 DNA is TGTGCCAGCAGTTTTCTAGCGGGGGGGGTGTACGAGCAGTACTTC.

The chain joins TRBV2 to TRBJ1-3; a weak D match, TRBD1 (5 bases). The length of the CDR3 is 13 residues. Germline CDR1 reads SNHLY; CDR2 reads FYNNEI. Deletions cut 9 bases from V and 4 bases from J, with 13 bases between. CDR3 nucleotide sequence: TGTGCCAGGCGCGGGGGGGAAGGAAACACCATATATTTT. Translating gives CARRGGEGNTIYF.

This rearrangement joins TRBV19 to TRBJ1-2, with D possibly TRBD1 on 6 matching bases. The CDR3 runs 14 residues. CDR1 and CDR2 from the germline V gene are LNHDA and SQIVND (reference sequence). V shed 5 bases and J shed 6 bases, with 16 bases lying between them. The CDR3 DNA reads TGTGCCAGTAGTGTCCCCGGGACACGGGATGGCTACACCTTC. Encoded protein: CASSVPGTRDGYTF.

The V call is TRBV9, the J call TRBJ2-3, with D perhaps TRBD2 (5 bases). CDR3 size: 16 residues. V shed 0 bases and J shed 0 bases, with 11 bases lying between them. The germline CDR1 and CDR2 sequences are SGDLS and YYNGEE. As DNA, the CDR3 is TGTGCCAGCAGCGTAGGGGTCGGGGATAGCACAGATACGCAGTATTTT. It translates to CASSVGVGDSTDTQYF.

The chain links TRBV7-2 to TRBJ2-1; 7 nucleotides agree with TRBD2. CDR3 size: 12 residues. The V gene end was trimmed by 2 bases and the J gene end by 11 bases; junction bases not matched to a gene: 3. Germline-derived CDR1 and CDR2 are SGHTA and FQGNSA. CDR3 sequence reads: CASSLSAGQQFF. In DNA, the CDR3 is TGTGCCAGCAGCTTATCAGCGGGACAGCAGTTCTTC.

This chain joins TRBV6-1 and TRBJ2-2; 10 positions agree with TRBD1. The CDR3 loop spans 15 amino acids. In germline, CDR1 is MNHNS, CDR2 SASEGT. V shed 4 bases, J shed 6 bases, and the junction held 5 bases outside the gene matches. In DNA form, the CDR3 reads TGTGCCAGCAGTGCGGCCGGGACAGGGGCCGGGGAGCTGTTTTTT. Translation: CASSAAGTGAGELFF.

As DNA, the CDR3 is TGTGCCAGCAGTCTTGGACCGGTCTGGGGCTACACCTTC. This translates into CASSLGPVWGYTF. This rearrangement joins TRBV6-5 to TRBJ1-2; D is ambiguous. CDR3 length: 13 residues. CDR1 and CDR2 from the germline V gene are MNHEY and SVGAGI. V was pared by 5 bases and J by 8 bases, with 15 bases between.

The V and J genes are TRBV9 and TRBJ2-1; D gene uncertain. This CDR3 contains 15 residues. Trimming shortened V by 0 bases and J by 0 bases, and 7 bases separated the two germline ends. Germline V gene sequence: CDR1 SGDLS, CDR2 YYNGEE. The CDR3 nucleotides read TGTGCCAGCAGCGTAGAATGGAGCTCCTACAATGAGCAGTTCTTC. Translation: CASSVEWSSYNEQFF.

V gene TRBV9 combines with J gene TRBJ2-3; tentatively, D is TRBD1 (6 bases). CDR3 length: 14 residues. Germline values: CDR1 SGDLS, CDR2 YYNGEE. Trimming left V 0 bases short and J 4 bases short, with 9 bases between. CDR3 residues: CASSVAGEPDTQYF. For the CDR3, the DNA is TGTGCCAGCAGCGTAGCAGGGGAGCCAGATACGCAGTATTTT.

This clone has just a few counts. The chain links TRBV29-1 to TRBJ1-1; D not certain. The length of the CDR3 is 14 residues. The V gene lost 6 bases and the J gene lost 5 bases, with 19 bases spanning the gap. Germline V gives CDR1 SQVTM, CDR2 ANQGSEA. CDR3 loop: CSVRLVYPGTEAFF. DNA for the CDR3: TGCAGCGTCCGTCTCGTTTACCCGGGGACTGAAGCTTTCTTT.

This sequence joins TRBV18 and TRBJ2-2, with TRBD1 as a possible D gene (5 bases). The V and J ends lost 1 base and 4 bases respectively, with 13 bases between them. Germline V gene sequence: CDR1 KGHSH, CDR2 LQKENI. CDR3 size: 16 residues. CDR3 region: CASSPRQGRSTGELFF. CDR3 in DNA: TGTGCCAGCTCACCACGCCAGGGTCGTAGCACCGGGGAGCTGTTTTTT. Full variable domain (remainder filled in from reference TRBV18 and TRBJ2-2): NAGVMQNPRHLVRRRGQEARLRCSPMKGHSHVYWYRQLPEEGLKFMVYLQKENIIDESGMPKERFSAEFPKEGPSILRIQQVVRGDSAAYFCASSPRQGRSTGELFFGEGSRLTVL.

The chain carries TRBV6-5 and TRBJ1-1; 10 bases map to TRBD1. The CDR3 contains 16 residues. V lost 0 bases, J lost 5 bases, and 6 bases stayed unmatched. Looked up from germline, CDR1 is MNHEY and CDR2 is SVGAGI. The CDR3 region is CASSYSDRGFRTEAFF. The DNA of the CDR3 is TGTGCCAGCAGTTACTCGGACAGGGGGTTTAGGACTGAAGCTTTCTTT.

The chain recombines TRBV5-5 with TRBJ2-7, with D possibly called TRBD1 or TRBD2 (5 bases each). V was shortened by 2 bases and J by 0 bases, with 9 bases between the two germline ends. This CDR3 is 14 amino acids long. CDR1 SGHKS and CDR2 YYEKEE come from the germline V gene (reference sequence). The CDR3 loop is CASSFGANSYEQYF. In DNA, the CDR3 is TGTGCCAGCAGCTTCGGGGCAAACTCCTACGAGCAGTACTTC.

The chain uses TRBV19 and TRBJ1-1; TRBD1 is a possible D gene (5 bases). The CDR3 totals 17 residues. Per the germline V gene, CDR1 is LNHDA and CDR2 is SQIVND (reference sequence). Trimming pared 2 bases from V and 0 bases from J, leaving 16 bases between. In nucleotides, the CDR3 is TGTGCCAGTAGTATACGCCAAAGAGGGGCCATGAACACTGAAGCTTTCTTT. It encodes CASSIRQRGAMNTEAFF. The full variable domain, rest sourced from reference TRBV19 and TRBJ1-1, is DGGITQSPKYLFRKEGQNVTLSCEQNLNHDAMYWYRQDPGQGLRLIYYSQIVNDFQKGDIAEGYSVSREKKESFPLTVTSAQKNPTAFYLCASSIRQRGAMNTEAFFGQGTRLTVV.

This chain connects TRBV7-7 to TRBJ2-3, with D tentatively TRBD1 (6 bases). From germline, CDR1 is SSHAT and CDR2 FNYEAQ (reference sequence). V was shortened by 6 bases and J by 0 bases, with 13 bases between the two germline ends. The CDR3 sequence is 15 residues long. In DNA form, the CDR3 reads TGTGCCAGCAGTTCCGGGACACAGAGCACAGATACGCAGTATTTT. Protein product: CASSSGTQSTDTQYF.

The V call is TRBV6-1, the J call TRBJ1-1, with 9 bases that match TRBD1. Germline V lookup: CDR1 MNHNS, CDR2 SASEGT. The length of the CDR3 is 16 residues. V gave up 3 bases and J gave up 1 base; unmatched junction bases: 6. The CDR3 sequence is CASSDLPGQGNTEAFF. Here the CDR3 DNA reads TGTGCCAGCAGTGACCTTCCGGGACAGGGGAACACTGAAGCTTTCTTT.

The CDR3 loop reads CASSPPSGRETQYF. The DNA for the CDR3 is TGTGCCAGCTCACCACCGAGCGGGAGGGAGACCCAGTACTTC. The chain uses TRBV18 and TRBJ2-5; TRBD2 agrees at 9 bases. Germline V gene lookup returns CDR1 KGHSH and CDR2 LQKENI. CDR3 size: 14 residues. Trimming at V came to 0 bases and at J to 5 bases, leaving 1 base not matched to a gene. The full variable domain, its missing parts supplied by reference TRBV18 and TRBJ2-5, is NAGVMQNPRHLVRRRGQEARLRCSPMKGHSHVYWYRQLPEEGLKFMVYLQKENIIDESGMPKERFSAEFPKEGPSILRIQQVVRGDSAAYFCASSPPSGRETQYFGPGTRLLVL.

V is TRBV5-1 and J is TRBJ2-3; D might be TRBD2 (6 bases). Per the germline V gene, CDR1 is SGHRS and CDR2 is YFSETQ. CDR3 length equals 14 residues. Between the trimmed V and J ends, which lost 3 bases and 3 bases, there was a span of 11 bases. CDR3 DNA sequence: TGCGCCAGCAGCTATGGGGAGGTGACAGATACGCAGTATTTT. Its protein product is CASSYGEVTDTQYF.

The chain employs TRBV18 and TRBJ2-7, with D maybe TRBD1 (6 bases). V lost 6 bases to trimming and J lost 2 bases, with 11 bases between them. Germline lookup yields CDR1 KGHSH and CDR2 LQKENI. The CDR3 covers 13 residues. DNA of the CDR3: TGTGCCAGCTCCGCCAGGGGTGCCTACGAGCAGTACTTC. Translating it yields CASSARGAYEQYF.

J is TRBJ1-4 and V is TRBV27; D is unresolved. The CDR3 is made up of 14 amino acids. Germline V gives CDR1 MNHEY, CDR2 SMNVEV (reference sequence). Trimming took off 6 bases at V and 0 bases at J, with 8 bases between the two ends. The DNA for the CDR3 is TGTGCCAGCAGACCCGTTGCAACTAATGAAAAACTGTTTTTT. It yields the protein CASRPVATNEKLFF. Full variable domain (remainder filled in from reference TRBV27 and TRBJ1-4): EAQVTQNPRYLITVTGKKLTVTCSQNMNHEYMSWYRQDPGLGLRQIYYSMNVEVTDKGDVPEGYKVSRKEKRNFPLILESPSPNQTSLYFCASRPVATNEKLFFGSGTQLSVL.

The chain joins TRBV1 to TRBJ1-5. TRBV1 is a pseudogene locus. The CDR3 extends over 12 amino acids. CDR3 in amino acids: CTSSETNQPQHF. For the CDR3, the DNA is TGCACCAGCAGCGAGACCAATCAGCCCCAGCATTTT.

J is TRBJ2-5 and V is TRBV10-3, with a tentative D call TRBD1 (5 bases). CDR1 ENHRY and CDR2 SYGVKD come from the germline V gene. The CDR3 totals 13 residues. V was clipped by 7 bases and J by 1 base, with 10 bases between them. CDR3 residues: CAINGQGQETQYF. DNA of the CDR3: TGTGCCATCAACGGTCAGGGCCAAGAGACCCAGTACTTC.

The chain has TRBV6-6 and TRBJ1-3; the D gene is possibly TRBD1 (6 bases). The CDR3 extends over 14 amino acids. V gave up 6 bases and J gave up 2 bases, with 11 bases separating them. Germline V gene lookup returns CDR1 MNHNY and CDR2 SVGAGI (reference sequence). The DNA of the CDR3 is TGTGCCAGCAGCCTACAGGGAGCTGGAAACACCATATATTTT. As protein: CASSLQGAGNTIYF.

V usage is TRBV11-1 and J usage is TRBJ2-5; weak D call: TRBD2 (6 bases). The CDR3 extends over 14 amino acids. Between the trimmed V and J ends, which lost 3 bases and 2 bases, there was a span of 10 bases. Germline CDR1 is SGHAT and CDR2 is FQDESV (reference sequence). The CDR3 protein is CASSFTGVQETQYF. DNA of the CDR3: TGTGCCAGCAGCTTCACGGGGGTTCAAGAGACCCAGTACTTC.

The chain joins TRBV5-1 to TRBJ2-7; 7 bases fit TRBD2. This CDR3 spans 13 amino acids. Germline lookup yields CDR1 SGHRS and CDR2 YFSETQ. V shed 1 base, J shed 8 bases, and the junction held 6 bases outside the gene matches. The chain's CDR3 is CASSLSSGIQQYF. DNA of the CDR3: TGCGCCAGCAGCTTGTCTAGCGGCATTCAGCAGTACTTC.

This clone appeared a single time. This chain connects TRBV5-1 to TRBJ1-6; 9 bases line up with TRBD1. The CDR3 is 15 residues long. V shed 4 bases, J shed 10 bases, and the junction held 9 bases outside the gene matches. Germline V lookup: CDR1 SGHRS, CDR2 YFSETQ. CDR3 in DNA: TGCGCCAGCAGCCCTGGTCGGACAGGGGAATCACCCCTCCACTTT. Translation gives CASSPGRTGESPLHF.

The chain recombines TRBV5-4 with TRBJ1-2; TRBD1 aligns across 8 bases. The J segment lost 4 bases and the V segment lost 4 bases, leaving 6 bases of the junction unmatched. Germline V gene sequence: CDR1 SGHNT, CDR2 YYREEE (reference sequence). The CDR3 is 14 residues long. The CDR3 nucleotides read TGTGCCAGCAGCCAGGGACAGGTTCCCTATGGCTACACCTTC. It translates to CASSQGQVPYGYTF.

V usage is TRBV9 and J usage is TRBJ2-1; 12 bases align to TRBD2. With 3 bases clipped from V and 8 bases from J, the junction kept 6 bases outside the gene matches. The CDR3 is made up of 15 amino acids. The germline CDR1 and CDR2 sequences are SGDLS and YYNGEE. CDR3 coding DNA: TGTGCCAGCAGCGCCCTAGCGGGGGGGCAAGATGAGCAGTTCTTC. Translating it yields CASSALAGGQDEQFF.